The clone carrying this TCR beta chain has more than one count but fewer than ten. Its antigen is as yet unknown. The data derive from a study of monozygotic twins with cystic fibrosis. Study in general: Library input was approximately 2.7 micrograms of fragmented DNA, with approximately 15 PCR cycles.

Germline CDR1 reads SGHDN; CDR2 reads FVKESK. This CDR3 comprises 12 residues. Trimming removed 0 bases at V and 13 bases at J, with 11 bases between. Study findings and constraints: Nucleotide-identical clonotype sharing was significantly higher within monozygotic CF twin pairs than between unrelated CF individuals. Median Simpson clonality of 0.0095 suggested naive T cells predominated. J usage was most co-twin-similar in 8 of 16 pairs, V in 13.

Profiling relied on immunoSEQ multiplex PCR, and the TCRdb table lists in-frame clones only, not all of them. The table shows about 24,000 clones, with around nine tenths occurring only once. The TCR sequence derives from a woman aged 25-40 years with cystic fibrosis. Specimen: blood. J is TRBJ2-3 and V is TRBV14; D might be TRBD2 (6 bases). The DNA of the CDR3 is TGTGCCAGCAGCCAAGAAGTAGGGGAGGAGTATTTT. It yields the protein CASSQEVGEEYF. Based on the CDR3 plus reference TRBV14 and TRBJ2-3, the full variable domain is EAGVTQFPSHSVIEKGQTVTLRCDPISGHDNLYWYRRVMGKEIKFLLHFVKESKQDESGMPNNRFLAERTGGTYSTLKVQPAELEDSGVYFCASSQEVGEEYFGPGTRLTVL.